This T cell receptor beta chain was found in a study of CD8+CD57+ T cells in acquired aplastic anemia. This CDR3 comprises 11 residues. Germline assignment: CDR1 SQVTM and CDR2 ANQGSEA. V shed 4 bases and J shed 3 bases, with 3 bases lying between them. For CDR3 and TCR beta VDJ profiling, genomic DNA was the template used. TCRdb redid the calling of the reads with MiXCR, one entry per CDR3 protein. The table includes about 98,000 distinct CDR3 sequences, about 67% detected once. Individuals selected for sequencing had exhibited CD8+CD57+ cell expansion on flow cytometry. The chain joins TRBV29-1 to TRBJ2-2; D gene unclear. This TCR was sampled from a human donor with aplastic anemia. Sequencing was carried out using sorted CD4+, CD8+, or CD8+CD57+ T cells (not recorded which) from PBMCs. CDR3 loop: CSVGDTGELFF. CDR3 nucleotide sequence: TGCAGCGTTGGGGACACCGGGGAGCTGTTTTTT.